The source of this T cell receptor beta chain is a study of CD4 T cells in relation to SARS-CoV-2 and coronaviruses. Across the whole study: The HLA restriction of the shared crossreactive spike epitopes was mapped. Study conclusions and caveats: Approximately 65% of donors had memory CD4+ clonotypes crossrecognizing SARS-CoV-2 and common cold coronavirus spike. Crossreactive clones expanded significantly less to SARS-CoV-2 than monoreactive clones.

On this clone itself: Its antigen is unknown.

Clones were sequenced by immunoSEQ multiplex PCR, and TCRdb holds only the in-frame ones, with some missing. The table lists about 68,000 clones, over 90% of them singletons. Germline V gives CDR1 SGHRS, CDR2 YFSETQ. Unmatched junction bases numbered 9, after V lost 3 bases and J lost 8 bases. This CDR3 contains 15 residues. Before the COVID-19 pandemic, during about 2011-2019, CD4+ T cells were taken from unexposed donors. Sequenced input: naive CD4+ T cells from PBMCs. As for subset: naive CD4+ T cells isolated by negative enrichment. This sequence was found in a human donor in good health. The J gene is TRBJ1-2, the V gene TRBV5-1; 11 nucleotides line up with TRBD1. As DNA, the CDR3 is TGCGCCAGCAGCTCCTCCCCGGGACAGGGGGGCGGCTACACCTTC. It is translated as CASSSSPGQGGGYTF.